The rows below give T cell receptor beta chains drawn from one sample of a study of blood T cell repertoires in COVID-19. Some clones are missing from TCRdb's copy, which holds only in-frame ones; the method was immunoSEQ multiplex PCR. This sample has 200,000 to 250,000 clones, with about 79% found just once. Sequences were obtained from PBMCs or T cells enriched from blood (not recorded which). The receptors stem from an older woman who had recovered from COVID-19. Both conserved end residues are part of each CDR3. The D gene is left open where the match is weak. Size values are once, few and many counts, or a class for expanded clones, and some rows have none.

>-|TRBV5-6|-|TRBJ1-6
CASSLVGGARSPLHF
TGTGCCAGCAGCTTGGTCGGGGGGGCTCGATCACCCCTCCACTTT
>-|TRBV11-2|-|TRBJ1-1
CASSNNPGARAFF
TGTGCCAGCAGCAACAACCCGGGAGCTCGAGCTTTCTTT
>-|TRBV14|TRBD2|TRBJ2-3
CASSQDRPRTSLGDTQYF
TGTGCCAGCAGCCAAGATCGGCCGAGGACTAGCTTAGGGGATACGCAGTATTTT
>-|TRBV30|TRBD1|TRBJ1-2
CAWRAGTALGGYTF
TGTGCCTGGAGGGCCGGGACAGCTTTAGGTGGCTACACCTTC
>-|TRBV18|-|TRBJ1-5
CASSNQGDQPQHF
TGTGCCAGCTCAAACCAAGGGGATCAGCCCCAGCATTTT
>-|TRBV3-1/TRBV3-2|-|TRBJ2-1
CASSQEPSSLTYNEQFF
TGTGCCAGCAGCCAGGAACCGTCTAGCTTAACCTACAATGAGCAGTTCTTC
>once|TRBV4-2|-|TRBJ2-6
CASSQDHSSGANVLTF
TGTGCCAGCAGCCAAGATCACAGCTCTGGGGCCAACGTCCTGACTTTC
>few|TRBV5-5|-|TRBJ1-3
CASSFLTEVGNTIYF
TGTGCCAGCAGCTTTTTGACAGAAGTTGGAAACACCATATATTTT
>-|TRBV18|-|TRBJ1-6
CASSPPAGSPLHF
TGTGCCAGCTCACCACCGGCTGGTTCACCCCTCCACTTT
>-|TRBV18|TRBD2|TRBJ2-1
CASSPSSGGTRNEQFF
TGTGCCAGCTCACCATCGTCGGGGGGGACTCGCAATGAGCAGTTCTTC
>-|TRBV7-9|TRBD1|TRBJ2-3
CASSPGQGGDTQYF
TGTGCCAGCAGCCCGGGACAGGGAGGAGATACGCAGTATTTT
>-|TRBV2|TRBD2|TRBJ2-2
CASSSVGTSGSLSGELFF
TGTGCCAGCAGTTCCGTGGGGACTAGCGGGAGTTTGTCCGGGGAGCTGTTTTTT
>-|TRBV5-1|TRBD2|TRBJ2-3
CASSGGAYTDTQYF
TGCGCCAGCTCCGGGGGGGCCTACACAGATACGCAGTATTTT
>-|TRBV6-2/TRBV6-3|TRBD2|TRBJ2-7
CASSRLADYEQYF
TGTGCCAGCAGTCGACTAGCGGACTACGAGCAGTACTTC
>-|TRBV10-2|TRBD2|TRBJ2-1
CASRGTSGSNEQFF
TGCGCCAGCAGGGGGACTAGCGGGAGTAATGAGCAGTTCTTC
>-|TRBV6-2/TRBV6-3|-|TRBJ2-1
CASSQTSGSYNEQFF
TGTGCCAGCAGTCAAACTAGTGGGTCCTACAATGAGCAGTTCTTC
>-|TRBV3-1/TRBV3-2|TRBD1|TRBJ2-2
CASSLPRDRGLGGELFF
TGTGCCAGCAGCCTCCCTCGGGACAGGGGGCTTGGCGGGGAGCTGTTTTTT
>-|TRBV2|-|TRBJ2-1
CASSPGPYNEQFF
TGTGCCAGCAGCCCAGGCCCCTACAATGAGCAGTTCTTC
>-|TRBV12-3/TRBV12-4|TRBD1|TRBJ1-1
CASSTRTGQLF
TGTGCCAGCAGCACCCGGACAGGGCAACTCTTT
>-|TRBV5-4|-|TRBJ1-1
CASSFRTENTEAFF
TGTGCCAGCAGCTTCCGGACAGAGAACACTGAAGCTTTCTTT
>-|TRBV2|TRBD1|TRBJ1-4
CASSGDKGAIAKLFF
TGTGCCAGCAGTGGGGACAAGGGGGCTATCGCAAAACTGTTTTTT
>-|TRBV28|TRBD1|TRBJ1-2
CASGSGQGSYGYTF
TGTGCCAGCGGGTCCGGACAGGGGTCCTATGGCTACACCTTC
>-|TRBV12-3/TRBV12-4|TRBD1|TRBJ2-2
CASSHDRGGELFF
TGTGCCAGCAGCCACGACAGGGGCGGGGAGCTGTTTTTT
>-|TRBV2|-|TRBJ1-1
CASSPLTGMNTEAFF
TGTGCCAGCAGCCCCCTGACAGGTATGAACACTGAAGCTTTCTTT
>-|TRBV3-1/TRBV3-2|TRBD1|TRBJ1-1
CASSLTGGVTEAFF
TGTGCCAGCAGCCTGACAGGGGGAGTTACTGAAGCTTTCTTT
>-|TRBV27|TRBD1|TRBJ2-2
CASSSGQGDTGELFF
TGTGCCAGCAGTAGTGGTCAGGGGGACACCGGGGAGCTGTTTTTT
>-|TRBV29-1|-|TRBJ1-2
CSVEKRDTNYGYTF
TGCAGCGTTGAAAAACGGGACACTAACTATGGCTACACCTTC
>-|TRBV7-2|TRBD1|TRBJ1-6
CASKGGTGGYPPLHF
TGTGCCAGCAAGGGAGGGACAGGGGGCTATCCACCCCTCCACTTT
>-|TRBV7-6|TRBD1|TRBJ1-1
CASSSSTGSTEAFF
TGTGCCAGCAGCTCCTCGACAGGGTCCACTGAAGCTTTCTTT
>-|TRBV2|-|TRBJ2-5
CASRRGAGETQYF
TGTGCCAGCCGCCGGGGGGCTGGGGAGACCCAGTACTTC
>-|TRBV12-3/TRBV12-4|TRBD1|TRBJ1-2
CASGVGQDYGYTF
TGTGCCAGCGGCGTCGGACAGGACTATGGCTACACCTTC
>-|TRBV11-2|-|TRBJ1-1
CASSFRGSEAFF
TGTGCCAGCAGCTTCAGGGGCTCTGAAGCTTTCTTT
>few|TRBV7-6|TRBD2|TRBJ2-3
CASSSTGGATDTQYF
TGTGCCAGCAGCTCAACGGGGGGAGCCACAGATACGCAGTATTTT
>-|TRBV14|TRBD1|TRBJ2-7
CASSQKYRGRYEQYF
TGTGCCAGCAGCCAAAAATACAGGGGGCGCTACGAGCAGTACTTC
>-|TRBV7-9|TRBD1|TRBJ1-1
CASSDRTGGITEAFF
TGTGCCAGCAGCGACCGGACAGGGGGCATCACTGAAGCTTTCTTT
>once|TRBV6-1|TRBD2|TRBJ2-7
CASSDPWVERENYEQYF
TGTGCCAGCAGTGACCCCTGGGTTGAGCGGGAGAACTACGAGCAGTACTTC
>once|TRBV5-6|-|TRBJ2-2
CASSYPDISNTGELFF
TGTGCCAGCAGCTATCCGGACATCTCGAACACCGGGGAGCTGTTTTTT
>-|TRBV18|-|TRBJ2-1
CASSPSNQGRYGNEQFF
TGTGCCAGCTCACCATCGAATCAGGGGCGGTATGGCAATGAGCAGTTCTTC
>-|TRBV19|TRBD1|TRBJ2-6
CASSSSGGPGANVLTF
TGTGCCAGTAGTTCCTCAGGGGGCCCAGGGGCCAACGTCCTGACTTTC
>-|TRBV7-8|TRBD1|TRBJ2-3
CASKGTVTDTQYF
TGTGCCAGCAAGGGGACAGTCACAGATACGCAGTATTTT
>-|TRBV7-9|-|TRBJ2-5
CASSSQGRETQYF
TGTGCCAGCAGCTCACAGGGTAGGGAGACCCAGTACTTC
>-|TRBV4-2|TRBD1|TRBJ2-5
CASSQDDTGDVGETQYF
TGTGCCAGCAGCCAAGATGATACAGGGGATGTAGGTGAGACCCAGTACTTC